This note documents a single TCR beta chain sequence. This clone was recorded only once. No cognate antigen has been identified for it. Within one base of it there is no much larger clone, and no base qualities were kept. TCRbeta CDR3 regions were amplified from genomic DNA using the immunoSEQ Assay, a bias-controlled multiplex PCR. The paper's data handling went like this. Nucleated cell counts per sample were estimated from amplification of reference gene primers within the assay. Sequence reads were collapsed and filtered to measure the absolute abundance of every unique TCRbeta CDR3 rearrangement. For each sample, productive Simpson clonality was calculated as the square root of Simpson's diversity index across productive rearrangements. In TCRdb, the immuneACCESS table is reduced to in-frame sequences with V and J assigned. These tables do not hold every clone; where another copy was compared, an unresolved V gene accounts for under half, and the others remain unexplained. V and J calls and clone size come straight from that table; D and trimming were deduced from the DNA. A total of 150,000 to 200,000 clones appear in this sample, around 80% of them only once. Of the sample, approximately 18% falls within the top ten clones.

The collaborating institutions used their own protocols to collect whole blood in K2EDTA tubes. For TCRbeta analysis, collaborator samples were shipped as frozen whole blood, as isolated PBMCs, or as DNA extracted from either sample type. This entry is derived from a study of blood T cell repertoires in COVID-19 (dated by TCRdb to 2018 to 2020). At the level of the whole study: Samples from collaborators originated in the United States, Italy and Spain and spanned both the acute and convalescent phases of COVID-19. The prospective study material was composed of cDNA or gDNA derived from T cells, B-cell-depleted T cells, or PBMCs. Deeply sampled blood TCRbeta repertoires from subjects exposed to, actively infected with, or recovered from COVID-19 were included in the dataset. The repertoires were released in a freely available public database meant as a resource for research on the immune response to SARS-CoV-2. Samples came from the ongoing ImmuneRACE study (first 160 participants) plus 1,254 subjects from 6 global collaborators. Sample metadata almost always included a de-identified subject ID, COVID-19 status, age in years and sex. Where available, HLA class I and class II types were obtained from metadata supplied by the sample provider rather than from assay-based typing.

Results the study describes overall, beyond this receptor: The quantity of clinical and demographic metadata differed by source and by participant and was supplied without curation.

From cysteine to phenylalanine, the CDR3 is 13 amino acids long. CDR3 DNA only is kept here, 39 bases in frame from base 1. Relative to germline, V is 1 base shorter and J is 9 bases shorter, with 10 bases between their ends. As encoded in the germline V gene (reference sequence), CDR1 is GTSNPN while CDR2 is SVGIG. The chain employs TRBV30 and TRBJ1-6; D gene: possibly TRBD1, on 6 matching bases. Sequenced material: peripheral blood. The source is an elderly woman with acute or convalescent COVID-19. The CDR3 here reads CAWSEGQFSPLHF. The nucleotide sequence is given as TGTGCCTGGAGTGAAGGACAGTTTTCACCCCTCCACTTT.